A selection of T cell receptor beta chains follows, all from one sample in a study of cytomegalovirus exposure and HLA in healthy donors. Only in-frame clones appear in the TCRdb table, and some are missing; sequencing was by immunoSEQ multiplex PCR. The table has approximately 150,000 clones, about 83% seen once. Sequenced sample: PBMCs. The receptors come from a girl between 5 and 17 years old in good health and CMV-seropositive. Each CDR3 is given with its conserved first and last residue. Fields, in order: V gene, clone size, D gene, J gene, CDR3 DNA, CDR3 protein. The D gene is left open where the match is weak. Only some rows state a clone size, as once, few, many or a class for expanded clones.

TRBV5-1	.	.	TRBJ2-2	TGCGCCAGCAGCTTGGAATGGGGGGGCCCCGGGGAGCTGTTTTTT	CASSLEWGGPGELFF
TRBV2	.	TRBD1	TRBJ2-7	TGTGCCAGCAGCCTGAAACGACAGGGGGCCTACGAGCAGTACTTC	CASSLKRQGAYEQYF
TRBV2	.	TRBD2	TRBJ2-3	TGTGCCAGCAGTGAAGGGGAGGGCACAAATACGCAGTATTTT	CASSEGEGTNTQYF
TRBV6-5	.	.	TRBJ2-2	TGTGCCAGCAGTCCCACCCAACTGAACACCGGGGAGCTGTTTTTT	CASSPTQLNTGELFF
TRBV11-2	.	TRBD2	TRBJ2-1	TGTGCCAGCAGCGGAGGCCCTCAGCGGGGGCTCTCCTACAATGAGCAGTTCTTC	CASSGGPQRGLSYNEQFF
TRBV5-1	.	.	TRBJ1-1	TGCGCCAGCAGCCTTGCCGGGGGGGGCGAAGCTTTCTTT	CASSLAGGGEAFF
TRBV16	.	.	TRBJ1-1	TGTGCCAGCAGCCAATCGGAGGGGTGGAACACTGAAGCTTTCTTT	CASSQSEGWNTEAFF
TRBV7-6	.	.	TRBJ1-4	TGTGCCAGCAGCAAAGGGAGCGTGGGGAATGAAAAACTGTTTTTT	CASSKGSVGNEKLFF
TRBV9	.	TRBD1	TRBJ1-2	TGTGCCAGCAGCGCCACAGGGGAGCCCGGGGGCTACACCTTC	CASSATGEPGGYTF
TRBV2	.	.	TRBJ2-4	TGTGCCAGCAGTGAATCGTTAGGGGGAGTAGCCAAAAACATTCAGTACTTC	CASSESLGGVAKNIQYF
TRBV4-2	.	.	TRBJ2-2	TGTGCCAGCAGCCGACTGGGGGGGAACACCGGGGAGCTGTTTTTT	CASSRLGGNTGELFF
TRBV6-1	.	TRBD2	TRBJ2-1	TGTGCCAGCAGTGAGACGGCTAGCGGGGGCAATGAGCAGTTCTTC	CASSETASGGNEQFF
TRBV23-1	.	TRBD1	TRBJ1-1	TGCGCCAGCAGTCAATCCAGGGGGAATAGGAACACTGAAGCTTTCTTT	CASSQSRGNRNTEAFF
TRBV27	.	TRBD1	TRBJ1-3	TGTGCCAGCAGTTCCCGGACAGGGGAAATCTCTGGAAACACCATATATTTT	CASSSRTGEISGNTIYF
TRBV6-5	.	TRBD1	TRBJ1-1	TGTGCCAGCACGCCGACAGGGGGCGTCAGCACTGAAGCTTTCTTT	CASTPTGGVSTEAFF
TRBV7-8	once	TRBD2	TRBJ2-2	TGTGCCAGCAGCTTAGCGCGAGTTAGCGGGGTAGAAGTTGTCGGGGAGCTGTTTTTT	CASSLARVSGVEVVGELFF
TRBV6-1	.	TRBD1	TRBJ2-2	TGTGCCAGCAGTGTTACAGGGGCTGATATCACCGGGGAGCTGTTTTTT	CASSVTGADITGELFF
TRBV7-3	.	.	TRBJ1-6	TGTGCCAGCGCACAGGGTGGGATTAATTCACCCCTCCACTTT	CASAQGGINSPLHF
TRBV6-5	.	.	TRBJ1-1	TGTGCCAGCAGTTACTCGAATCGGTTCACTGAAGCTTTCTTT	CASSYSNRFTEAFF
TRBV6-5	.	TRBD1	TRBJ1-3	TGTGCCAGCAGTTTGGCAGGGGGCATCTACCCCATATATTTT	CASSLAGGIYPIYF
TRBV5-1	.	.	TRBJ2-7	TGCGCCAGCAGCTTGAACGGGGAAGGCTACGAGCAGTACTTC	CASSLNGEGYEQYF
TRBV5-4	.	TRBD1	TRBJ2-1	TGTGCCAGCAGCTCCGGGACAGGGTCGGGTGAGCAGTTCTTC	CASSSGTGSGEQFF
TRBV5-4	.	TRBD2	TRBJ2-3	TGTGCCAGCAGAAACGGGGGGGGCACAGATACGCAGTATTTT	CASRNGGGTDTQYF
TRBV28	.	.	TRBJ2-3	TGTGCCAGCATTCCGGAGGGGGGGGAACCCACAGATACGCAGTATTTT	CASIPEGGEPTDTQYF
TRBV29-1	.	.	TRBJ1-1	TGCAGCTACATGACAGTTTTGAGCACTGAAGCTTTCTTT	CSYMTVLSTEAFF
TRBV9	.	TRBD2	TRBJ2-3	TGTGCCAGCAGCCTGACTAGCGGGGGCGCAGATACGCAGTATTTT	CASSLTSGGADTQYF
TRBV19	.	.	TRBJ2-1	TGTGCCAGTAGTCTCGGTGGCGGGGCTCCCCTATTCTTC	CASSLGGGAPLFF
TRBV11-2	.	.	TRBJ2-7	TGTGCCAGCAGCCCGCCCCGGAGGGCACTCGAAAGTAAGGGGCAGTACTTC	CASSPPRRALESKGQYF
TRBV7-9	.	.	TRBJ2-3	TGTGCCAGCAGCGCGTGGACACCGACCCCAGATACGCAGTATTTT	CASSAWTPTPDTQYF
TRBV10-3	once	.	TRBJ2-1	TGTGCCATCACCAGGGACATAACATTATCCTACAATGAGCAGTTCTTC	CAITRDITLSYNEQFF
TRBV7-9	.	.	TRBJ2-7	TGTGCCAGCAGTTCCCAGGGGGGTCGTCCTTCGGACGAGCAGTACTTC	CASSSQGGRPSDEQYF
TRBV25-1	.	TRBD1	TRBJ2-5	TGTGCCAGCAGTAAGGGACAGGGGGCTGGGACCCAGTACTTC	CASSKGQGAGTQYF
TRBV27	once	.	TRBJ2-1	TGTGCCAGCAGTTTACACACTAGCTCCAATGAGCAGTTCTTC	CASSLHTSSNEQFF
TRBV11-3	.	.	TRBJ2-1	TGTGCCAGCAGCTTAGGGACAGAGGATTACAATGAGCAGTTCTTC	CASSLGTEDYNEQFF
TRBV9	.	.	TRBJ1-3	TGTGCCAGCAGCGCCCGCGCGGTATCTGGAAACACCATATATTTT	CASSARAVSGNTIYF
TRBV18	.	.	TRBJ2-3	TGTGCCAGCTCACCACCGGGCGAAGATACGCAGTATTTT	CASSPPGEDTQYF
TRBV11-3	.	TRBD1	TRBJ2-3	TGTGCCAGCAGTCTCCGGGACAGGGGGCTCACAGATACGCAGTATTTT	CASSLRDRGLTDTQYF
TRBV6-1	.	TRBD1	TRBJ1-2	TGTGCCAGCAGGGCCGGACAGGCAAACTATGGCTACACCTTC	CASRAGQANYGYTF
TRBV10-3	.	.	TRBJ1-1	TGTGCCATCAGTGAATTCCAGATCATGAACACTGAAGCTTTCTTT	CAISEFQIMNTEAFF
TRBV9	.	.	TRBJ2-1	TGTGCCAGCAGCGTAGGGGTAGCGGCTCCTGATTATGAGCAGTTCTTC	CASSVGVAAPDYEQFF
TRBV9	.	TRBD1	TRBJ1-1	TGTGCCAGCAGCCCCCGCGGACAGGGGAACACTGAAGCTTTCTTT	CASSPRGQGNTEAFF
TRBV7-9	.	TRBD1	TRBJ2-3	TGTGCCAGCAGCTCCAGACAGGGGATGGATACGCAGTATTTT	CASSSRQGMDTQYF
TRBV5-1	.	.	TRBJ1-1	TGCGCCACCAAGACAGAACCGGCGGTGACTGAAGCTTTCTTT	CATKTEPAVTEAFF
TRBV7-9	.	TRBD1	TRBJ2-1	TGTGCCAGCGGAACCTTTCGAACAGGGGTGGTAAGCTCCTACAATGAGCAGTTCTTC	CASGTFRTGVVSSYNEQFF
TRBV5-1	.	TRBD1	TRBJ1-4	TGCGCCACGTCAGCGACAGGGGGCTGGAGTGAAAAACTGTTTTTT	CATSATGGWSEKLFF
TRBV6-5	.	TRBD1	TRBJ2-7	TGTGCCAGCACCAAGGGACAGCCGCACTCCTACGAGCAGTACTTC	CASTKGQPHSYEQYF
TRBV5-1	few	.	TRBJ1-1	TGCGCCAGCAGCACACAGGGTAACACTGAAGCTTTCTTT	CASSTQGNTEAFF
TRBV7-8	few	TRBD1	TRBJ2-3	TGTGCCAGCAGCTCCGGGACAGGGTTCCCAGATACGCAGTATTTT	CASSSGTGFPDTQYF
TRBV27	.	TRBD1	TRBJ2-7	TGTGCCAGCAGTTTATCGGTCCGCGGGACAGGACGTCCTCACGAGCAGTACTTC	CASSLSVRGTGRPHEQYF
TRBV6-4	.	TRBD2	TRBJ2-1	TGTGCCAGCAGAAAAACCAATACCGAGAGGGAGGGGCAGTTCTTC	CASRKTNTEREGQFF
TRBV7-9	once	.	TRBJ2-5	TGTGCCAGCAGCCCCAACGGAGAGACCCAGTACTTC	CASSPNGETQYF
TRBV11-3	.	TRBD1	TRBJ1-1	TGTGCCAGCAGCTTGAATAGAGGGACAGCGAACACTGAAGCTTTCTTT	CASSLNRGTANTEAFF
TRBV6-1	.	.	TRBJ1-5	TGTGCCAGCAGTGAAAGAGGCAGGGGTACCATAGTTGGCAATCAGCCCCAGCATTTT	CASSERGRGTIVGNQPQHF
TRBV6-5	.	.	TRBJ1-2	TGTGCCAGCAGTTACCTCGGACAGAACTATGGCTACACCTTC	CASSYLGQNYGYTF
TRBV19	.	TRBD1	TRBJ1-2	TGTGCCAGTAGTCAACCGACAGGGACTAACTATGGCTACACCTTC	CASSQPTGTNYGYTF
TRBV19	.	TRBD1	TRBJ1-2	TGTGCCGCGGGGACAGGGTCGGGTGTGGGCTACACCTTC	CAAGTGSGVGYTF
TRBV6-6	.	TRBD1	TRBJ1-6	TGTGCCAGCAGTTACTCGACAGGGGGGTCTTCACCCCTCCACTTT	CASSYSTGGSSPLHF